This T cell receptor beta chain emerged from a study of tumor-infiltrating lymphocytes in primary liver carcinoma. Study summary: Productive TCRbeta reads per sample were roughly 3.5 to 8 million, not differing by tissue.

With a constant-region primer, TCR beta cDNA was made from roughly 500 ng of total RNA. The TCR beta library was amplified through three nested multiplex PCR rounds in a modified ARM-PCR procedure. TCRdb processed the multiplex PCR reads anew with MiXCR; each CDR3 protein has one entry. The data show about 200,000 distinct CDR3 sequences, around three fifths seen once. Study findings and constraints: Pairs of tumor regions overlapped more than tumor-adjacent and tumor-blood pairs did. Tumor top-250-clone fractions significantly exceeded those of blood (p = 0.039).

Germline DNA was also extracted, with blood RNA taken from unsorted whole blood. Patients were treatment-naive with chronic HBV infection. Ten or more counts support this clonotype. The antigen remains unidentified. Sequenced input: peripheral blood. The origin of this receptor is a woman aged 60-70 years with primary liver carcinoma and hepatitis B virus infection.

The CDR3 sequence is CSVGGRGNTGELFF. The CDR3 DNA is TGCAGCGTTGGGGGTCGGGGGAACACCGGGGAGCTGTTTTTT. The chain carries TRBV29-1 and TRBJ2-2, with a weak D call TRBD2 (5 bases). The V gene's germline CDR1 is SQVTM and CDR2 ANQGSEA. The CDR3 runs 14 residues. The germline V and J ends were trimmed by 4 bases and 1 base, with 10 bases remaining between them.